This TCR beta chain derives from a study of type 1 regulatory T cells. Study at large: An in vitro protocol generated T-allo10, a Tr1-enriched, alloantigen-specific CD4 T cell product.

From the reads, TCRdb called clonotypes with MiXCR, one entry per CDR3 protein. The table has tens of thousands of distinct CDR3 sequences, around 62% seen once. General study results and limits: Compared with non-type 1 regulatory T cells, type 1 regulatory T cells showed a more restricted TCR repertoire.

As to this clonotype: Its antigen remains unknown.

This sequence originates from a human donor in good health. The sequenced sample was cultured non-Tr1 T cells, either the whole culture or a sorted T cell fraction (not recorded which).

CDR3: CASTRSLTYEQYF. DNA for the CDR3: TGTGCCAGCACCAGAAGCCTAACCTACGAGCAGTACTTC. V gene TRBV6-1 combines with J gene TRBJ2-7, with D unclear. In germline, CDR1 is MNHNS, CDR2 SASEGT. The germline V and J ends were trimmed by 7 bases and 2 bases, with 12 bases remaining between them. The CDR3 is 13 residues long.